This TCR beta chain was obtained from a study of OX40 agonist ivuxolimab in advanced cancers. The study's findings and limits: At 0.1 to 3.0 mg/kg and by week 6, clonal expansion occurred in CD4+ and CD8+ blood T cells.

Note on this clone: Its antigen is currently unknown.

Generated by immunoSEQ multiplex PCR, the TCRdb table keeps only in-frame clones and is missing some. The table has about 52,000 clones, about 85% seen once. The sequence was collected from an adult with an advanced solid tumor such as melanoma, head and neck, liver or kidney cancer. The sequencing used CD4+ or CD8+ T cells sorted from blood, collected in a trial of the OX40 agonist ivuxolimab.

CDR3 amino acids: CASAPDSENYGYTF. The CDR3 coding sequence is TGCGCCAGCGCGCCCGACAGCGAAAACTATGGCTACACCTTC. The chain couples TRBV4-1 to TRBJ1-2; D may be TRBD1 (5 bases). There are 14 residues in the CDR3. Trimming took off 8 bases at V and 2 bases at J, with 15 bases between the two ends. The germline V gene has CDR1 MGHRA and CDR2 YSYEKL.